Listed below are T cell receptor beta chains from one sample, sequenced in a study of T-cell memory formation after mild COVID-19. In TCRdb, the 5' RACE reads were re-called with MiXCR into one record per CDR3 protein. The sample holds 470,000 or so distinct CDR3 sequences, 20% seen once. Specimen: PBMCs or a T cell subset sorted from them (not recorded which). Receptors originate from an adult woman who had mild COVID-19 (a few samples of this study predate the infection). Cell type and time point are not known. Both conserved end residues are part of each CDR3. Fields, in order: D gene, J gene, clone size, V gene, CDR3 DNA, CDR3 protein. A D gene is named only where the DNA matches it firmly. Rows may omit the clone size; those that give it use once, few, many or a size class.

>TRBD1|TRBJ1-2|once|TRBV7-2
TGTGCCAGCAGCTCTAGAGGGGACAGATACTATGGCTACACCTTC
CASSSRGDRYYGYTF
>.|TRBJ2-7|.|TRBV6-6
TGTGCCAGCAGGGGGGTCTACGAGCAGTACTTC
CASRGVYEQYF
>.|TRBJ1-2|.|TRBV29-1
TGCAGCCCTGAGGACCTTGAGGCGGGCTACACCTTC
CSPEDLEAGYTF
>.|TRBJ1-5|few|TRBV7-9
TGTGCCAGCAGCAAGGGGGGGGCTGGTCAGCCCCAGCATTTT
CASSKGGAGQPQHF
>TRBD1|TRBJ2-2|few|TRBV20-1
TGCAGTGCTAGAGACGAGAGGACAGGGGCGGCCGGGGAGCTGTTTTTT
CSARDERTGAAGELFF
>TRBD2|TRBJ2-5|many|TRBV5-5
TGTGCCAGCAGCTTGGGTGGTAGCGGGTTACAAGAGACCCAGTACTTC
CASSLGGSGLQETQYF
>.|TRBJ1-2|few|TRBV4-3
TGCGCCAGCAGCCAAGGCAGGAATAACTATGGCTACACCTTC
CASSQGRNNYGYTF
>.|TRBJ2-5|few|TRBV30
TGTGCCTGGGCCGGCCGCCAAGAGACCCAGTACTTC
CAWAGRQETQYF
>TRBD1|TRBJ1-5|few|TRBV18
TGTGCCAGCTCACGATACTCAGGGGGGAATCAGCCCCAGCATTTT
CASSRYSGGNQPQHF
>.|TRBJ1-1|.|TRBV4-1
TGCGCCAGCAGCCAACTCGGGCCCCGGGTCGACACTGAAGCTTTCTTT
CASSQLGPRVDTEAFF
>TRBD1|TRBJ1-2|.|TRBV6-2/TRBV6-3
TGTGCCAGCAGTTACCCTGACAGGGCGGGCGGCTACACCTTC
CASSYPDRAGGYTF
>.|TRBJ2-1|few|TRBV5-5
TGTGCCAGCAGCTTGGTTTTAGGTTTGAACAATGAGCAGTTCTTC
CASSLVLGLNNEQFF
>.|TRBJ1-4|few|TRBV18
TGTGCCAGCTCACCACAGGATGAAAAACTGTTTTTT
CASSPQDEKLFF
>.|TRBJ2-7|.|TRBV20-1
TGCAGTGCTAGAGAGGGGCTCCAATACGAGCAGTACTTC
CSAREGLQYEQYF